This T cell receptor beta chain was documented in a study of cytomegalovirus exposure and HLA in healthy donors. As concerns this clone: Its antigen is unidentified.

The CDR3 contains 15 residues. Trimming took off 1 base at V and 4 bases at J, with 12 bases between the two ends. Germline V lookup: CDR1 SGHTA, CDR2 FQGTGA. Study outcomes and limitations: Roughly uniform sequencing depth across donors was assumed, possibly incorrectly. Some segments of the V type, notably TRBV6-2 and TRBV6-3, were excluded as indistinguishable. Common viral pathogens were later found to be apparently linked to several of the most significant clusters. Certain sequence variants were highly shared and formed a cluster, and this cluster was likely a sequencing artifact.

Amplification used 60 Vbeta primers and 13 Jbeta primers. Only in-frame clones appear in the TCRdb table, and some are missing; sequencing was by immunoSEQ multiplex PCR. The sample records under 250,000 clones, approximately 80% being singletons. The chain links TRBV7-3 to TRBJ2-3; weak D call: TRBD2 (6 bases). The TCR originated in a male donor in good health and CMV-seronegative. What was sequenced was PBMCs. In DNA, the CDR3 is TGTGCCAGCAGCTTAATCGCCGGGAGCGCAGATACGCAGTATTTT. This gives the protein CASSLIAGSADTQYF.